These 30 T cell receptor beta chains were sequenced from one sample in a study of shared clonotypes between healthy human individuals. TCRdb keeps only in-frame clones here, not all; method: immunoSEQ multiplex PCR. The sample shows fewer than 1.6 million clones, approximately 98.5% of them seen only once. What was sequenced was naive CD4+ T cells sorted from blood. The subset is: CD45RA+ positively selected. The source is a man aged 25-45 years in good health.

The chain couples TRBV5-1 to TRBJ2-1; D uncertain. The CDR3 extends over 15 amino acids. CDR1 is SGHRS, CDR2 YFSETQ, per germline. V shed 0 bases and J shed 4 bases, with 11 bases lying between them. The CDR3 DNA reads TGCGCCAGCAGCTTGGGACCCATGGAGTACAATGAGCAGTTCTTC. Translated: CASSLGPMEYNEQFF.

The V call is TRBV4-1, the J call TRBJ2-1; D may be TRBD2 (6 bases). Germline values: CDR1 MGHRA, CDR2 YSYEKL. This CDR3 spans 18 amino acids. The V and J ends lost 4 bases and 2 bases respectively, with 21 bases between them. The CDR3 here is CASSPYPAEGNTYNEQFF. Written as DNA, the CDR3 is TGCGCCAGCAGCCCATACCCAGCGGAGGGGAATACCTACAATGAGCAGTTCTTC.

The genes are TRBV7-6 and TRBJ1-4, with D possibly matching TRBD1 (6 bases). The CDR3 is 20 amino acids. The V and J ends lost 0 bases and 6 bases respectively, with 26 bases between them. Germline lookup yields CDR1 SGHVS and CDR2 FNYEAQ. The DNA of the CDR3 is TGTGCCAGCAGCTTAGCATTACTAGTCGATTTAGAGGGGGATCATGAAAAACTGTTTTTT. Its protein is CASSLALLVDLEGDHEKLFF.

The V gene is TRBV27, the J gene TRBJ2-1; 9 nucleotides match TRBD1. The CDR3 has 15 residues. V lost 4 bases, J lost 3 bases, and 4 bases stayed unmatched. Germline CDR1 reads MNHEY; CDR2 reads SMNVEV (reference sequence). CDR3 in amino acids: CASSSGTGFYNEQFF. The CDR3 DNA reads TGTGCCAGCAGTTCCGGGACAGGGTTCTACAATGAGCAGTTCTTC.

CDR3 sequence reads: CSVVVRSYEQYF. CDR3 coding DNA: TGCAGCGTTGTAGTTAGATCCTACGAGCAGTACTTC. V gene TRBV29-1 combines with J gene TRBJ2-7; D not certain. Germline V gene sequence: CDR1 SQVTM, CDR2 ANQGSEA. The CDR3 is 12 amino acids. Between the trimmed V and J ends, which lost 4 bases and 1 base, there was a span of 8 bases.

This clone has a single count. The chain employs TRBV5-4 and TRBJ2-1; 10 bases are shared with TRBD2. Losses at the gene ends were 2 bases for V and 7 bases for J; bases not matched to a gene: 9. CDR3 length: 16 amino acids. Germline values: CDR1 SGHNT, CDR2 YYREEE (reference sequence). The CDR3 here is CASSFLSGRLGNEQFF. The DNA for the CDR3 is TGTGCCAGCAGCTTTCTTAGCGGGAGGCTGGGGAATGAGCAGTTCTTC.

The rearrangement uses TRBV5-1 and TRBJ1-1; D gene ambiguous. V was trimmed by 6 bases and J by 3 bases, leaving 18 bases between them. This CDR3 has 15 residues. Germline V gene data show CDR1 as SGHRS and CDR2 as YFSETQ. CDR3 sequence reads: CASTLIPGVDTEAFF. CDR3 in DNA: TGCGCCAGCACCCTTATCCCCGGGGTAGACACTGAAGCTTTCTTT.

J is TRBJ2-7 and V is TRBV28; 7 bases match TRBD2. CDR3 length: 13 residues. J gave up 5 bases and V 11 bases, and 12 bases lay outside the gene matches. Germline V gives CDR1 MDHEN, CDR2 SYDVKM. In nucleotides, the CDR3 is TGTGCCGGTGCCTCTAGCGGACGCAACGAGCAGTACTTC. Translation: CAGASSGRNEQYF.

The table lists this clone with a count of one. V is TRBV19 and J is TRBJ2-3; 8 nucleotides agree with TRBD2. V was clipped by 6 bases and J by 7 bases; unmatched bases: 12. Germline loops: CDR1 LNHDA, CDR2 SQIVND (reference sequence). This CDR3 spans 15 amino acids. Written as DNA, the CDR3 is TGTGCCAGTAGCCCGGGACTAGGGGCCCCGTATACGCAGTATTTT. It codes for CASSPGLGAPYTQYF.

The V gene is TRBV5-4, the J gene TRBJ2-5, with D possibly TRBD1 on 5 matching bases. The CDR3 is made up of 19 amino acids. The V gene lost 6 bases and the J gene lost 1 base, with 28 bases spanning the gap. Germline V gene sequence: CDR1 SGHNT, CDR2 YYREEE (reference sequence). The CDR3 sequence is CASTGSGAGSLGAQETQYF. For the CDR3, the DNA is TGTGCCAGCACAGGAAGTGGGGCAGGATCCTTAGGGGCCCAAGAGACCCAGTACTTC. The full variable domain, completed using reference TRBV5-4 and TRBJ2-5, is ETGVTQSPTHLIKTRGQQVTLRCSSQSGHNTVSWYQQALGQGPQFIFQYYREEENGRGNFPPRFSGLQFPNYSSELNVNALELDDSALYLCASTGSGAGSLGAQETQYFGPGTRLLVL.

The chain employs TRBV10-1 and TRBJ2-3; possible D gene TRBD2, 5 bases. The CDR3 contains 13 residues. The V gene lost 4 bases and the J gene lost 2 bases, with 7 bases spanning the gap. Germline V lookup: CDR1 WNHNN, CDR2 SYGVQD (reference sequence). In DNA form, the CDR3 reads TGCGCCAGCAGTGCGGACTTCACAGATACGCAGTATTTT. Translation gives CASSADFTDTQYF.

V usage is TRBV5-1 and J usage is TRBJ2-7, with 10 positions matching TRBD2. Germline lookup yields CDR1 SGHRS and CDR2 YFSETQ. CDR3 length: 19 residues. The trim removed 0 bases at V and 3 bases at J, leaving 15 bases unmatched. The CDR3 nucleotides are TGCGCCAGCAGCTTGGCACGCCTAGCGGGAGACTCTTGGGACTACGAGCAGTACTTC. It yields the protein CASSLARLAGDSWDYEQYF.

The genes are TRBV18 and TRBJ2-7, with D possibly TRBD2 on 6 matching bases. The CDR3 is 14 amino acids. From germline, CDR1 is KGHSH and CDR2 LQKENI. Trimming stripped 6 bases from V and 4 bases from J, with 16 bases between. The CDR3 reads CASSPSGGLYEQYF. CDR3 DNA: TGTGCCAGCTCCCCCTCCGGGGGACTTTACGAGCAGTACTTC.

This chain joins TRBV5-1 and TRBJ2-5, with D possibly being TRBD1 (6 bases). Trimming cost V 2 bases and J 0 bases, with 8 bases left between them. CDR1 and CDR2 from the germline V gene are SGHRS and YFSETQ. The length of the CDR3 is 14 residues. Here the CDR3 reads CASSFRDNQETQYF. CDR3 DNA sequence: TGCGCCAGCAGCTTTCGGGACAACCAAGAGACCCAGTACTTC.

The rearrangement uses TRBV10-3 and TRBJ2-5; 15 positions match TRBD2. The CDR3 covers 17 residues. The germline CDR1 and CDR2 sequences are ENHRY and SYGVKD. Trimming took 4 bases from V and 5 from J; bases not matched to a gene: 8. CDR3 amino acids: CAISVIGLAGGQETQYF. The CDR3, as DNA: TGTGCCATCAGTGTCATCGGACTAGCGGGAGGGCAGGAGACCCAGTACTTC.

The genes are TRBV7-8 and TRBJ2-7; TRBD1 matches at 10 bases. CDR1 is SGHVS and CDR2 is FQNEAQ in the germline V gene. V dropped 5 bases and J dropped 3; count of bases not matched to a gene: 7. The CDR3 spans 15 residues. In nucleotides, the CDR3 is TGTGCCAGCAGCCCCCTGGGGGACAGGGGCTACGAGCAGTACTTC. Encoded protein: CASSPLGDRGYEQYF.

The genes are TRBV5-4 and TRBJ2-2; 9 bases match TRBD2. The CDR3 sequence is 14 residues long. From germline, CDR1 is SGHNT and CDR2 YYREEE (reference sequence). V lost 2 bases and J lost 6; bases outside the gene matches: 2. For the CDR3, the DNA is TGTGCCAGCAGCTTAAGACTAGCGGCCGGGGAGCTGTTTTTT. Its translation is CASSLRLAAGELFF. The variable domain in full, with the rest retrieved from reference TRBV5-4 and TRBJ2-2, is ETGVTQSPTHLIKTRGQQVTLRCSSQSGHNTVSWYQQALGQGPQFIFQYYREEENGRGNFPPRFSGLQFPNYSSELNVNALELDDSALYLCASSLRLAAGELFFGEGSRLTVL.

V gene TRBV6-5 combines with J gene TRBJ2-7; perhaps TRBD1 as D (7 bases). Trimming cost V 0 bases and J 7 bases, with 16 bases left between them. The germline V gene has CDR1 MNHEY and CDR2 SVGAGI. This CDR3 contains 15 residues. This CDR3 is CASSYSDRRGREQYF. DNA of the CDR3: TGTGCCAGCAGTTACTCGGACAGGAGGGGTAGGGAGCAGTACTTC.

This clone has just a few counts. This chain uses TRBV7-2 with TRBJ1-1; D is unresolved. The CDR3 runs to 11 residues. Germline lookup yields CDR1 SGHTA and CDR2 FQGNSA. With 6 bases removed from V and 10 bases from J, the gap between germline ends came to 12 bases. The CDR3 is CASRSNYGAFF. As DNA, the CDR3 is TGTGCCAGCAGATCCAACTACGGAGCTTTCTTT.

As concerns this clone: This specimen includes other DNA sequences encoding the same CDR3. The rearrangement joins TRBV20-1 to TRBJ2-1; D is uncertain. The CDR3 extends over 11 amino acids. V lost 1 base to trimming and J lost 5 bases, with 3 bases between them. CDR1 and CDR2 (germline): DFQATT, SNEGSKA (reference sequence). CDR3 in amino acids: CSARGHNEQFF. CDR3 nucleotides: TGCAGTGCTAGAGGGCACAATGAGCAGTTCTTC.

J is TRBJ2-1 and V is TRBV2; the D is unclear. CDR3 length equals 11 residues. V dropped 6 bases and J dropped 8 bases, with 8 bases sitting between them. From germline, CDR1 is SNHLY and CDR2 FYNNEI. CDR3 in DNA: TGTGCCAGCAGCCAATCGGATGAGCAGTTCTTC. Amino acid sequence: CASSQSDEQFF.

This chain connects TRBV30 to TRBJ2-1; the D is unclear. CDR1 and CDR2 (germline): GTSNPN, SVGIG (reference sequence). The CDR3 covers 12 residues. V lost 3 bases and J lost 12, with 15 bases in between. The CDR3 loop reads CAWSDVRERQFF. CDR3 DNA: TGTGCCTGGAGCGACGTCCGTGAGAGGCAGTTCTTC.

This rearrangement joins TRBV5-1 to TRBJ2-3; a weak D match, TRBD2 (5 bases). The CDR3 runs to 14 residues. Looked up from germline, CDR1 is SGHRS and CDR2 is YFSETQ. With 2 bases removed from V and 3 bases from J, the gap between germline ends came to 10 bases. CDR3 amino acids: CASSFGGLTDTQYF. CDR3 nucleotides: TGCGCCAGCAGCTTTGGCGGACTTACAGATACGCAGTATTTT.

The V call is TRBV6-4, the J call TRBJ2-1; D ambiguous. The V gene lost 4 bases and the J gene lost 1 base, with 8 bases spanning the gap. CDR1 MRHNA and CDR2 SNTAGT come from the germline V gene. The CDR3 extends over 14 amino acids. The CDR3: CASSVDFSYNEQFF. DNA for the CDR3: TGTGCCAGCAGTGTCGATTTTTCCTACAATGAGCAGTTCTTC.

On this clone: Other DNA sequences within the sample encode an identical CDR3. V usage is TRBV28 and J usage is TRBJ2-7; D gene ambiguous. The ends were cut back, 6 bases at V and 1 base at J, with 4 bases in the middle. From germline, CDR1 is MDHEN and CDR2 SYDVKM. This CDR3 has 11 residues. The CDR3 region is CASRGSYEQYF. Here the CDR3 DNA reads TGTGCCAGCAGGGGATCCTACGAGCAGTACTTC.

This sequence joins TRBV9 and TRBJ2-1; 9 bases map to TRBD2. The germline gives CDR1 SGDLS, CDR2 YYNGEE. V shed 4 bases, J shed 1 base, and the junction held 15 bases outside the gene matches. The CDR3 runs to 19 residues. CDR3 sequence (DNA): TGTGCCAGCAGCCCAAGAGGGACCGGACTAGCGAGTTCCTACAATGAGCAGTTCTTC. Translation: CASSPRGTGLASSYNEQFF.

CDR3 residues: CASSLVASADTQYF. Here the CDR3 DNA reads TGTGCCAGCAGCTTAGTGGCCAGCGCAGATACGCAGTATTTT. This chain joins TRBV7-2 and TRBJ2-3, with D unclear. Trimming took off 1 base at V and 4 bases at J, with 9 bases between the two ends. Germline V lookup: CDR1 SGHTA, CDR2 FQGNSA. The CDR3 runs to 14 residues.

The CDR3 DNA is TGTGCCAGCAGTTTATCCCGGGGTTTAACAGATACGCAGTATTTT. The encoded protein is CASSLSRGLTDTQYF. V gene TRBV27 combines with J gene TRBJ2-3; tentatively, D is TRBD2 (5 bases). The CDR3 totals 15 residues. Germline CDR1 MNHEY, CDR2 SMNVEV (reference sequence). Trimming removed 0 bases from V and 3 bases from J, with 10 bases in between.

V is TRBV10-2 and J is TRBJ2-5, with 11 bases fitting TRBD2. Germline trimming cut 8 bases from V and 4 bases from J; bases unmatched to any gene: 6. Germline values: CDR1 WSHSY, CDR2 SAAADI. The CDR3 has 14 residues. The CDR3, as DNA: TGCGCCAGCCGAGGGACTAGCGGCCCAGAGACCCAGTACTTC. Encoded protein: CASRGTSGPETQYF.

V usage is TRBV27 and J usage is TRBJ2-3, with TRBD2 matching 7 bases. V shed 2 bases and J 1 base; nucleotides not matched to a gene: 9. This CDR3 spans 17 amino acids. CDR1 is MNHEY and CDR2 is SMNVEV in the germline V gene (reference sequence). This chain's CDR3 is CASSLPGTTSGTDTQYF. CDR3 nucleotides: TGTGCCAGCAGTTTACCCGGGACTACCTCTGGCACAGATACGCAGTATTTT.